Listed here are 23 T cell receptor beta chains from one sample, sequenced in a study of blood T cell repertoires in COVID-19. The assay was immunoSEQ multiplex PCR, and TCRdb's table has in-frame clones only and misses some. The sample lists 200,000 to 250,000 clones, 85% seen once, with approximately 2.3% in the top ten. The sequenced sample consisted of peripheral blood. All receptors derive from a woman in her seventies with COVID-19, enrolled during active disease.

The V and J genes are TRBV18 and TRBJ2-1; 7 positions agree with TRBD1. This CDR3 spans 14 amino acids. Germline lookup yields CDR1 KGHSH and CDR2 LQKENI. J was trimmed by 7 bases and V by 4 bases; bases with no gene match: 7. CDR3 region: CASSQTGQANEQFF. CDR3 nucleotide sequence: TGTGCCAGCTCACAGACCGGACAGGCTAATGAGCAGTTCTTC.

The DNA of the CDR3 is TGTGCCAGTAGTATTGGTCCCTTCGAGGCCGAGCAGTACTTC. Amino acids: CASSIGPFEAEQYF. The V call is TRBV19, the J call TRBJ2-7; D unclear. The CDR3 sequence is 14 residues long. Germline assignment: CDR1 LNHDA and CDR2 SQIVND (reference sequence). V lost 3 bases and J 6 bases, leaving 15 bases between the germline ends.

V is TRBV30 and J is TRBJ2-7; TRBD2 is a possible D gene (6 bases). The V gene lost 4 bases and the J gene lost 2 bases, with 18 bases spanning the gap. CDR1 is GTSNPN, CDR2 SVGIG, per germline (reference sequence). This CDR3 region has 15 residues. The CDR3 DNA sequence: TGTGCCTGGACTAAAATAGGGACGGGGGCCTACGAGCAGTACTTC. This gives the protein CAWTKIGTGAYEQYF.

The CDR3: CASSARDSSNQPQHF. For the CDR3, the DNA is TGTGCCAGTAGTGCACGGGACAGCTCTAATCAGCCCCAGCATTTT. The chain joins TRBV19 to TRBJ1-5, with TRBD1 identical over 7 bases. CDR1 is LNHDA and CDR2 is SQIVND in the germline V gene (reference sequence). This CDR3 region has 15 residues. V trimming: 5 bases; J trimming: 4 bases; junction bases outside the gene matches: 8.

The chain uses TRBV10-3 and TRBJ1-5; 7 nucleotides align to TRBD1. Germline V CDR1 and CDR2: ENHRY, SYGVKD. This CDR3 region has 15 residues. After removal of 1 base from V and 4 bases from J, the junction contained 4 bases not matched to a gene. The CDR3 DNA sequence: TGTGCCATCAGTGAGTTCACAGGGGTGAATCAGCCCCAGCATTTT. Encoded protein: CAISEFTGVNQPQHF.

The chain is built from TRBV7-2 and TRBJ1-2, with TRBD1 as a possible D gene (6 bases). CDR1 and CDR2 (germline): SGHTA, FQGNSA. CDR3 length: 16 residues. The germline V and J ends were trimmed by 5 bases and 0 bases, with 16 bases remaining between them. The CDR3 sequence: CASSPGQPTANYGYTF. In nucleotides, the CDR3 is TGTGCCAGCAGCCCGGGACAACCAACAGCTAACTATGGCTACACCTTC. Variable domain in full (rest from reference TRBV7-2 and TRBJ1-2): GAGVSQSPSNKVTEKGKDVELRCDPISGHTALYWYRQSLGQGLEFLIYFQGNSAPDKSGLPSDRFSAERTGGSVSTLTIQRTQQEDSAVYLCASSPGQPTANYGYTFGSGTRLTVV.

This rearrangement joins TRBV11-3 to TRBJ2-7; TRBD1 aligns across 8 bases. CDR3 length equals 15 residues. The V gene end was trimmed by 2 bases and the J gene end by 4 bases; junction bases not matched to a gene: 7. From germline, CDR1 is SGHNT and CDR2 YENEEA. The CDR3 sequence: CASSLFPGGLYEQYF. CDR3 bases: TGTGCCAGCAGCTTATTCCCAGGGGGCTTATACGAGCAGTACTTC.

The genes are TRBV6-6 and TRBJ1-1, with 7 bases matching TRBD1. V dropped 0 bases and J dropped 5; count of bases not matched to a gene: 3. CDR1 and CDR2 (germline): MNHNY, SVGAGI (reference sequence). The CDR3 covers 14 residues. CDR3 nucleotide sequence: TGTGCCAGCAGTTACTCGAGGGGGCAAACTGAAGCTTTCTTT. Protein: CASSYSRGQTEAFF.

DNA of the CDR3: TGTGCCAGTAGTATCACAGGGGGCGTGGATGGCTACACCTTC. This codes for CASSITGGVDGYTF. The chain joins TRBV19 to TRBJ1-2, with 9 bases that match TRBD1. The V gene's germline CDR1 is LNHDA and CDR2 SQIVND (reference sequence). The CDR3 runs 14 residues. After removal of 3 bases from V and 6 bases from J, the junction contained 5 bases not matched to a gene.

This clone was seen a few times. The rearrangement links TRBV4-3 to TRBJ1-1, with a possible D match to TRBD1 (6 bases). Germline CDR1 reads LGHNA; CDR2 reads YSLEER. This CDR3 has 15 amino acids. V was clipped by 0 bases and J by 4 bases, with 12 bases between them. CDR3: CASSQDQGWGTEAFF. CDR3 coding DNA: TGCGCCAGCAGCCAAGATCAGGGGTGGGGCACTGAAGCTTTCTTT.

The chain joins TRBV18 to TRBJ1-1; D not certain. There are 14 residues in the CDR3. CDR1 KGHSH and CDR2 LQKENI come from the germline V gene. Trimming cost V 4 bases and J 1 base, with 10 bases left between them. CDR3 region: CASSLGITNTEAFF. In DNA, the CDR3 is TGTGCCAGCTCACTCGGGATAACGAACACTGAAGCTTTCTTT.

This clone was recorded only once. This chain uses TRBV9 with TRBJ1-6; TRBD1 aligns across 9 bases. Germline V gene lookup returns CDR1 SGDLS and CDR2 YYNGEE. The CDR3 length is 17 residues. Unmatched junction bases numbered 12, after V lost 4 bases and J lost 7 bases. CDR3 coding DNA: TGTGCCAGCAGCCTTACAGGGGGCCCTACCCCGAATTCACCCCTCCACTTT. Translating gives CASSLTGGPTPNSPLHF.

The genes are TRBV19 and TRBJ1-1; D unclear. The CDR3 has 16 amino acids. The V end lost 7 bases, the J end lost 0 bases, and 18 bases lay between the germline ends. Germline CDR1 LNHDA, CDR2 SQIVND (reference sequence). The CDR3 nucleotides are TGTGCCAGTACCCCTATCCGAGACACCCTGAACACTGAAGCTTTCTTT. It yields the protein CASTPIRDTLNTEAFF.

CDR3 nucleotide sequence: TGTGCCAGCAGCTCCGACAGCGGGGCCTACAATGAGCAGTTCTTC. It translates to CASSSDSGAYNEQFF. The V and J genes are TRBV7-2 and TRBJ2-1; 7 bases map to TRBD2. V lost 4 bases to trimming and J lost 2 bases; unmatched junction nucleotides: 5. Germline CDR1 reads SGHTA; CDR2 reads FQGNSA. This CDR3 is 15 amino acids long.

The CDR3 loop reads CASRTGPTGELFF. CDR3 coding DNA: TGTGCCAGTAGGACAGGGCCGACCGGGGAGCTGTTTTTT. This chain connects TRBV11-3 to TRBJ2-2, with 8 positions matching TRBD1. Germline-derived CDR1 and CDR2 are SGHNT and YENEEA. The J segment lost 5 bases and the V segment lost 9 bases, leaving 5 bases of the junction unmatched. The CDR3 is 13 amino acids.

This clone was counted only a few times. The rearrangement links TRBV19 to TRBJ1-6, with D perhaps matching TRBD1 (6 bases). This CDR3 region has 16 residues. V lost 6 bases and J 5 bases, leaving 17 bases between the germline ends. Germline V gene lookup returns CDR1 LNHDA and CDR2 SQIVND (reference sequence). The CDR3 sequence: CASSLQGPANNSPLHF. CDR3 DNA sequence: TGTGCCAGTAGCCTACAGGGCCCAGCCAATAATTCACCCCTCCACTTT.

V and J are TRBV14 and TRBJ1-2; D remains ambiguous. Germline lookup yields CDR1 SGHDN and CDR2 FVKESK. The ends were cut back, 4 bases at V and 8 bases at J, with 14 bases in the middle. The CDR3 extends over 13 amino acids. The CDR3 DNA reads TGTGCCAGCAGCCTCGGCCACCAAGCGGGCTACACCTTC. Translated, it gives CASSLGHQAGYTF.

This chain connects TRBV4-1 to TRBJ2-7; D may be TRBD1 (5 bases). There are 17 residues in the CDR3. V was pared by 0 bases and J by 6 bases, with 21 bases between. Germline assignment: CDR1 MGHRA and CDR2 YSYEKL. The CDR3 region has the DNA TGCGCCAGCAGCCAAGATTTGCGGCAGGGCCCCCTGAGCGAGCAGTACTTC. This gives the protein CASSQDLRQGPLSEQYF.

This sequence joins TRBV7-2 and TRBJ2-2; 12 bases map to TRBD2. V shed 8 bases and J 4 bases; nucleotides not matched to a gene: 8. CDR3 length equals 16 residues. CDR1 is SGHTA, CDR2 FQGNSA, per germline. The CDR3 DNA reads as TGTGCCAGCCGAAGACTAGCGGGGGATGTCACCGGGGAGCTGTTTTTT. Its protein product is CASRRLAGDVTGELFF.

V is TRBV5-3 and J is TRBJ1-3; maybe TRBD1 (5 bases). Being an ORF, TRBV5-3 has a function that is uncertain. The CDR3 sequence is 17 residues long. The V end lost 4 bases, the J end lost 9 bases, and 26 bases lay between the germline ends. The CDR3 DNA reads TGTGCCAGAAGCCCGAGGCTCTGGGGGAGGGCGCAAGGCACCATATATTTT. Protein sequence: CARSPRLWGRAQGTIYF.

This chain joins TRBV30 and TRBJ1-1; TRBD1 aligns across 8 bases. Germline-derived CDR1 and CDR2 are GTSNPN and SVGIG (reference sequence). The length of the CDR3 is 13 residues. J gave up 1 base and V 6 bases, and 4 bases lay outside the gene matches. The CDR3 sequence is CACRTGPNTEAFF. The CDR3 DNA sequence: TGTGCCTGTAGGACAGGGCCGAACACTGAAGCTTTCTTT.

This clone has just a few counts. This rearrangement joins TRBV19 to TRBJ2-2, with 8 nucleotides matching TRBD1. Germline CDR1 and CDR2: LNHDA and SQIVND (reference sequence). This CDR3 comprises 13 residues. J gave up 4 bases and V 5 bases, and 0 bases lay outside the gene matches. The CDR3 DNA reads TGTGCCAGTAGTGACAGGGGCACCGGGGAGCTGTTTTTT. Translation: CASSDRGTGELFF. The full variable domain, in which reference TRBV19 and TRBJ2-2 provide the parts outside the CDR3, is DGGITQSPKYLFRKEGQNVTLSCEQNLNHDAMYWYRQDPGQGLRLIYYSQIVNDFQKGDIAEGYSVSREKKESFPLTVTSAQKNPTAFYLCASSDRGTGELFFGEGSRLTVL.

The chain employs TRBV19 and TRBJ1-1; D uncertain. The CDR3 has 13 residues. Germline assignment: CDR1 LNHDA and CDR2 SQIVND (reference sequence). V was pared by 3 bases and J by 2 bases, with 7 bases between. The CDR3 spells CASSIPPNTEAFF. The CDR3 DNA is TGTGCCAGTAGTATTCCTCCTAACACTGAAGCTTTCTTT.